The table lists the clone carrying this T cell receptor (beta chain) with a few counts. What it recognizes is unknown. This entry belongs to a study of cytomegalovirus exposure and HLA in healthy donors. General study findings and limits: Per a prior analysis, the majority of TCR beta V segments were productive roughly 90% or roughly 30% of the time. As confirmed in vitro, a few CMV-associated chains were specific for CMV antigens. In a later analysis, donors in an Asian-associated ancestry cluster reportedly had fewer N-insertions in productive TCRs than the cohort mean. Certain sequence variants were highly shared and formed a cluster, and this cluster was likely a sequencing artifact.

13 Jbeta primers and 60 Vbeta primers were used for the PCR. The protocol was immunoSEQ multiplex PCR, while the TCRdb copy is restricted to in-frame clones and leaves out a portion. The sample has 100,000 to 150,000 clones; 10% to 13% are singletons. Germline CDR1 and CDR2: SGHDT and YYEEEE. The CDR3 runs to 15 residues. Trimming removed 0 bases at V and 4 bases at J, with 13 bases between. The TCR was taken from a woman aged 18-30 years in good health and CMV-seropositive. The rearrangement joins TRBV5-6 to TRBJ1-2, with a weak D call TRBD1 (6 bases). Sequenced sample: PBMCs. The CDR3 DNA reads as TGTGCCAGCAGCTTGGCCCTGTGGGACATCTATGGCTACACCTTC. It is translated as CASSLALWDIYGYTF.